This T cell receptor (beta chain) is from a study of blood T cells in healthy people across ages. The table lists this clonotype with a few counts. Its antigen is unidentified. CDR3 length: 17 residues. The V gene's germline CDR1 is SGHTA and CDR2 FQGNSA. Unmatched junction bases numbered 12, after V lost 2 bases and J lost 4 bases. Regarding the study as a whole: Per million T cells, TCR beta diversity dropped about linearly as age rose.

The second PCR ran about 6 to 12 cycles with a sample-barcoded 5' primer and J-beta primers. All cDNA molecules were each tagged by a template-switch adaptor with 12 random nucleotides. TCRdb independently ran MiXCR on the 5' RACE reads; one entry per CDR3 protein. The data contain about 1.5 million distinct CDR3 sequences, 42% of them singletons. The receptor was isolated from a young woman in good health. The chain has TRBV7-2 and TRBJ1-2; 8 bases match TRBD1. The sequenced sample was blood. The CDR3 sequence is CASSLRAQGAGTYGYTF. CDR3 bases: TGTGCCAGCAGCTTACGAGCGCAGGGGGCGGGTACCTATGGCTACACCTTC.